The present T cell receptor beta chain was sequenced within a study of brain T cells in children with intractable seizures. The data were produced by immunoSEQ multiplex PCR, yet TCRdb's version contains in-frame clones alone and is incomplete. The data hold hundreds of thousands of clones, with approximately 93% observed a single time. The time point was: blood from clinic visit 5 months post-surgery; TSC patient then seizure free. Sequencing was limited to surgery cases with top T cell transcript signatures in brain tissue. Before surgery, patients took at least one anti-epileptic drug. This CDR3 has 12 residues. The germline gives CDR1 SGHVS, CDR2 FNYEAQ. The V and J ends lost 8 bases and 6 bases respectively, with 10 bases between them.

The specimen was peripheral blood, collected roughly 5 months after surgery. This sequence joins TRBV7-6 and TRBJ2-2; D is unresolved. This TCR was recovered from a boy under three years old with tuberous sclerosis and intractable seizures. In nucleotides, the CDR3 is TGTGCCAGCGACGTCGGGTCCGGGGAGCTGTTTTTT. This translates into CASDVGSGELFF.